A selection of T cell receptor beta chains follows, all from one sample in a study of blood T cell repertoires in COVID-19. Sequencing was performed with immunoSEQ multiplex PCR; in TCRdb, only in-frame clones are kept and a portion is missing. This sample has just over 95,000 clones, with over 75% found just once. The sequenced material came from peripheral blood. Receptors were obtained from a man aged 60-69 years with acute or convalescent COVID-19. Both conserved end residues are part of each CDR3. The order of the fields is J gene, clone size, D gene, V gene, CDR3 DNA, CDR3 protein. A D gene is named only where the DNA matches it firmly. Not every row has a clone size; where given, it reads once, few, many or a size class.

J gene: TRBJ1-2
clone size: NA
D gene: NA
V gene: TRBV7-8
CDR3 DNA: TGTGCCAGCAGCTTAACTCGGACAGATGGCTATGGCTACACCTTC
CDR3 protein: CASSLTRTDGYGYTF

J gene: TRBJ1-2
clone size: NA
D gene: NA
V gene: TRBV19
CDR3 DNA: TGTGCCAGTAGGACTACGGCGGGGGCCAACTATGGCTACACCTTC
CDR3 protein: CASRTTAGANYGYTF

J gene: TRBJ1-1
clone size: NA
D gene: TRBD1
V gene: TRBV5-1
CDR3 DNA: TGCGCCAGCAGCGGCGACAGGGTAAACACTGAAGCTTTCTTT
CDR3 protein: CASSGDRVNTEAFF

J gene: TRBJ1-2
clone size: NA
D gene: NA
V gene: TRBV29-1
CDR3 DNA: TGCAGCGTTTCCCGCGTGGACTATGGCTACACCTTC
CDR3 protein: CSVSRVDYGYTF

J gene: TRBJ1-2
clone size: NA
D gene: TRBD1
V gene: TRBV5-6
CDR3 DNA: TGTGCCAGCAGCCTATGGGACAGGATATACTATGGCTACACCTTC
CDR3 protein: CASSLWDRIYYGYTF

J gene: TRBJ1-2
clone size: NA
D gene: TRBD1
V gene: TRBV6-1
CDR3 DNA: TGTGCCAGCAGTGAACAGGGGGCCCCTAGGGATGGCTACACCTTC
CDR3 protein: CASSEQGAPRDGYTF

J gene: TRBJ2-7
clone size: once
D gene: NA
V gene: TRBV2
CDR3 DNA: TGTGCCACCCGAGGTATGAACGAGCAGTACTTC
CDR3 protein: CATRGMNEQYF

J gene: TRBJ1-4
clone size: NA
D gene: NA
V gene: TRBV5-6
CDR3 DNA: TGTGCCAGCAGGGCTCTTGGGCCAGACAATGAAAAACTGTTTTTT
CDR3 protein: CASRALGPDNEKLFF

J gene: TRBJ1-5
clone size: NA
D gene: NA
V gene: TRBV18
CDR3 DNA: TGTGCCAGCTCACCAGCGGGGGGGCATCAGCCCCAGCATTTT
CDR3 protein: CASSPAGGHQPQHF

J gene: TRBJ1-2
clone size: NA
D gene: NA
V gene: TRBV11-2
CDR3 DNA: TGTGCCAGCAGCTCCGGACAAGGCTATGGCTACACCTTC
CDR3 protein: CASSSGQGYGYTF

J gene: TRBJ2-2
clone size: NA
D gene: TRBD1
V gene: TRBV7-6
CDR3 DNA: TGTGCCAGCAGCTATCATTGGCCGGGACAGGGCACCACCGGGGAGCTGTTTTTT
CDR3 protein: CASSYHWPGQGTTGELFF

J gene: TRBJ1-2
clone size: NA
D gene: TRBD1
V gene: TRBV6-1
CDR3 DNA: TGTGCCAGCAGTGAACAGGGGGCGAACTATGGCTACACCTTC
CDR3 protein: CASSEQGANYGYTF

J gene: TRBJ2-2
clone size: NA
D gene: TRBD1
V gene: TRBV7-8
CDR3 DNA: TGTGCCAGCAGCCCGCGACAGGGCACGATTAACACCGGGGAGCTGTTTTTT
CDR3 protein: CASSPRQGTINTGELFF

J gene: TRBJ1-4
clone size: NA
D gene: NA
V gene: TRBV5-1
CDR3 DNA: TGCGCCAGCAGCACGGGTGGAAATAATGAAAAACTGTTTTTT
CDR3 protein: CASSTGGNNEKLFF

J gene: TRBJ2-5
clone size: NA
D gene: NA
V gene: TRBV5-1
CDR3 DNA: TGCGCCAGCAGCTTGATGAGAGAGGAGACCCAGTACTTC
CDR3 protein: CASSLMREETQYF

J gene: TRBJ1-1
clone size: NA
D gene: TRBD1
V gene: TRBV3-1/TRBV3-2
CDR3 DNA: TGTGCCAGCAGCCGCTCCAGGGGGTCCATGAACACTGAAGCTTTCTTT
CDR3 protein: CASSRSRGSMNTEAFF

J gene: TRBJ1-6
clone size: NA
D gene: TRBD1
V gene: TRBV11-3
CDR3 DNA: TGTGCCAGCAGCCCAGCGGGACAGGGAATCCCCCTCCACTTT
CDR3 protein: CASSPAGQGIPLHF

J gene: TRBJ1-1
clone size: NA
D gene: NA
V gene: TRBV5-5
CDR3 DNA: TGTGCCAGCAGCTCGGGGACGACAGGTTTCTTT
CDR3 protein: CASSSGTTGFF

J gene: TRBJ1-4
clone size: NA
D gene: NA
V gene: TRBV5-1
CDR3 DNA: TGCGCCAGCAGCTTGGGGGGCCATACAAAGCATGAAAAACTGTTTTTT
CDR3 protein: CASSLGGHTKHEKLFF

J gene: TRBJ1-2
clone size: NA
D gene: NA
V gene: TRBV4-1
CDR3 DNA: TGCGCCAGCAGCCAAGGGGCAGCTCTTACCTATGGCTACACCTTC
CDR3 protein: CASSQGAALTYGYTF

J gene: TRBJ2-1
clone size: NA
D gene: NA
V gene: TRBV16
CDR3 DNA: TGTGCCAGTGGGACGGGGGATTCGGGGTCCTACAATGAGCAGTTCTTC
CDR3 protein: CASGTGDSGSYNEQFF

J gene: TRBJ1-3
clone size: NA
D gene: NA
V gene: TRBV19
CDR3 DNA: TGTGCCAGTAGTACCCGGACTGTTACGCTCCTGTTCTCTGGAAACACCATATATTTT
CDR3 protein: CASSTRTVTLLFSGNTIYF

J gene: TRBJ2-1
clone size: NA
D gene: NA
V gene: TRBV2
CDR3 DNA: TGTGCCAGCAGGATGGAGGGGAGATCCTACAATGAGCAGTTCTTC
CDR3 protein: CASRMEGRSYNEQFF

J gene: TRBJ1-2
clone size: NA
D gene: TRBD1
V gene: TRBV30
CDR3 DNA: TGTGCGGGACAGGCCTATGGCTACACCTTC
CDR3 protein: CAGQAYGYTF

J gene: TRBJ1-2
clone size: NA
D gene: TRBD1
V gene: TRBV24-1
CDR3 DNA: TGTGCCACTAGTCAGGGGGCCGGGGACTATGGCTACACCTTC
CDR3 protein: CATSQGAGDYGYTF

J gene: TRBJ2-2
clone size: NA
D gene: TRBD2
V gene: TRBV9
CDR3 DNA: TGTGCCAGCAGCCCTCGGGGGGCCGGGGAGCTGTTTTTT
CDR3 protein: CASSPRGAGELFF

J gene: TRBJ2-3
clone size: NA
D gene: NA
V gene: TRBV5-1
CDR3 DNA: TGCGCCAGCTCCCCTAGACTCACAGATACGCAGTATTTT
CDR3 protein: CASSPRLTDTQYF

J gene: TRBJ1-1
clone size: NA
D gene: TRBD1
V gene: TRBV18
CDR3 DNA: TGTGCCAGCTCACCGACCACAGGGGGCACTGAAGCTTTCTTT
CDR3 protein: CASSPTTGGTEAFF

J gene: TRBJ1-2
clone size: once
D gene: NA
V gene: TRBV7-9
CDR3 DNA: TGTGCCAGCAGCTTAGCTGCGGAAGGCTACACCTTC
CDR3 protein: CASSLAAEGYTF

J gene: TRBJ1-1
clone size: NA
D gene: NA
V gene: TRBV19
CDR3 DNA: TGTGCCAGTAGTCCCCGGGGGGTAGGGACTGTCGGACTGGGCACTGAAGCTTTCTTT
CDR3 protein: CASSPRGVGTVGLGTEAFF

J gene: TRBJ1-5
clone size: NA
D gene: TRBD1
V gene: TRBV2
CDR3 DNA: TGTGCCAGCAGTGTGACAGGGCAGTCTCAGCCCCAGCATTTT
CDR3 protein: CASSVTGQSQPQHF

J gene: TRBJ1-5
clone size: NA
D gene: TRBD1
V gene: TRBV2
CDR3 DNA: TGTGCCAGCAGGGAAGGGACAGGGAACCAGCCCCAGCATTTT
CDR3 protein: CASREGTGNQPQHF

J gene: TRBJ1-6
clone size: NA
D gene: NA
V gene: TRBV5-1
CDR3 DNA: TGCGCCAGCAGCCCTCTTGGGGGTGGAGGGAATAATTCACCCCTCCACTTT
CDR3 protein: CASSPLGGGGNNSPLHF

J gene: TRBJ2-1
clone size: NA
D gene: TRBD2
V gene: TRBV5-4
CDR3 DNA: TGTGCCAGCAGCTTGGATGTAGCGGGGGTTAGAAATGAGCAGTTCTTC
CDR3 protein: CASSLDVAGVRNEQFF

J gene: TRBJ1-6
clone size: NA
D gene: NA
V gene: TRBV10-3
CDR3 DNA: TGTGCCATCAGTGAGTCGAGGGATTCACCCCTCCACTTT
CDR3 protein: CAISESRDSPLHF

J gene: TRBJ2-5
clone size: NA
D gene: NA
V gene: TRBV27
CDR3 DNA: TGTGCCAGCAGTTTATCGGGCGTGCCAAGGGGGACCCAGTACTTC
CDR3 protein: CASSLSGVPRGTQYF

J gene: TRBJ1-2
clone size: NA
D gene: NA
V gene: TRBV6-5
CDR3 DNA: TGTGCCAGCAGTATATCGACAGCCAACTATGGCTACACCTTC
CDR3 protein: CASSISTANYGYTF

J gene: TRBJ1-5
clone size: NA
D gene: TRBD1
V gene: TRBV19
CDR3 DNA: TGTGCCAGTAGTATAGGGGACAGGGCTGGCAATCAGCCCCAGCATTTT
CDR3 protein: CASSIGDRAGNQPQHF

J gene: TRBJ1-1
clone size: few
D gene: TRBD1
V gene: TRBV5-1
CDR3 DNA: TGCGCCAGCAGCCGCGTAGACAGGGGCACTGAAGCTTTCTTT
CDR3 protein: CASSRVDRGTEAFF

J gene: TRBJ1-2
clone size: NA
D gene: TRBD1
V gene: TRBV2
CDR3 DNA: TGTGCCAGCAAAGAGGGACAGGCCATAGGTGGCTACACCTTC
CDR3 protein: CASKEGQAIGGYTF

J gene: TRBJ1-3
clone size: NA
D gene: NA
V gene: TRBV5-1
CDR3 DNA: TGCGCCAGCAGCTTGACAGGCTTTGGAAACACCATATATTTT
CDR3 protein: CASSLTGFGNTIYF

J gene: TRBJ1-1
clone size: NA
D gene: NA
V gene: TRBV29-1
CDR3 DNA: TGCAGCGTTCATATGGGGGCCAACACTGAAGCTTTCTTT
CDR3 protein: CSVHMGANTEAFF

J gene: TRBJ2-3
clone size: few
D gene: TRBD2
V gene: TRBV6-6
CDR3 DNA: TGTGCCAGCAGTACCGCTAGCGGGGGGGCGAGAGATACGCAGTATTTT
CDR3 protein: CASSTASGGARDTQYF

J gene: TRBJ1-2
clone size: once
D gene: NA
V gene: TRBV6-1
CDR3 DNA: TGTGCCAGCAGTGAATTCGGCAGGGTCTATGGCTACACCTTC
CDR3 protein: CASSEFGRVYGYTF

J gene: TRBJ1-1
clone size: NA
D gene: TRBD1
V gene: TRBV6-1
CDR3 DNA: TGTGCCAGCAGTGAATTGGCGACAGGGGTCTCGGGAGCTTTCTTT
CDR3 protein: CASSELATGVSGAFF

J gene: TRBJ2-5
clone size: once
D gene: TRBD2
V gene: TRBV5-6
CDR3 DNA: TGTGCCAGCAGCTTGCTCCCGGGACTATCCCAAGAGACCCAGTACTTC
CDR3 protein: CASSLLPGLSQETQYF